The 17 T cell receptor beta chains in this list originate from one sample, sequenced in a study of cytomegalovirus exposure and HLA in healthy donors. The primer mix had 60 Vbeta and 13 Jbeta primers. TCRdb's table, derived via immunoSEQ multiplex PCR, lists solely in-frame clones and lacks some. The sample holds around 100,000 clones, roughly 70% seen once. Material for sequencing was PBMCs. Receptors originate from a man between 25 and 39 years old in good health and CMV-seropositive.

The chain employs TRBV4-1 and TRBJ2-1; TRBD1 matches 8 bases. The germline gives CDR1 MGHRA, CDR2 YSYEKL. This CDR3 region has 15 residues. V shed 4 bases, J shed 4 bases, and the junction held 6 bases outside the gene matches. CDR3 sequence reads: CASSPGQDSYNEQFF. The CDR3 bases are TGCGCCAGCAGCCCGGGACAGGATTCATACAATGAGCAGTTCTTC.

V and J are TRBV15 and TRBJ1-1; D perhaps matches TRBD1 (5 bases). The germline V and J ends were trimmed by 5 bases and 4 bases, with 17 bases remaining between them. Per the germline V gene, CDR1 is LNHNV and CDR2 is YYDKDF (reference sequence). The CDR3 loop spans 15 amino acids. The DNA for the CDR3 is TGTGCCACCAGCGGGGGGGGGAGTAGAGGCACTGAAGCTTTCTTT. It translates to CATSGGGSRGTEAFF.

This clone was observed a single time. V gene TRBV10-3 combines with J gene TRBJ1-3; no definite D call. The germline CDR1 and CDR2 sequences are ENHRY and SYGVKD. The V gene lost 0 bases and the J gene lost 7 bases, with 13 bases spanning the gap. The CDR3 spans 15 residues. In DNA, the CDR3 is TGTGCCATCAGTGAGTCTGGGAGGTTAGTGAACACCATATATTTT. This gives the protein CAISESGRLVNTIYF.

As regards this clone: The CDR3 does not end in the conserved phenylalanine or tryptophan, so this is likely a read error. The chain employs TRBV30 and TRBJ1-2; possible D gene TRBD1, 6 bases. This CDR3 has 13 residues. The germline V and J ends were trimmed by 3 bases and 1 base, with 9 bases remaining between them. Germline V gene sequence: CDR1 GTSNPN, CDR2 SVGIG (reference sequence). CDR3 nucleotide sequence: TGTGCCTGGAGCACAGGGCTTAACTATGGCTACACCCTC. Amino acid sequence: CAWSTGLNYGYTL.

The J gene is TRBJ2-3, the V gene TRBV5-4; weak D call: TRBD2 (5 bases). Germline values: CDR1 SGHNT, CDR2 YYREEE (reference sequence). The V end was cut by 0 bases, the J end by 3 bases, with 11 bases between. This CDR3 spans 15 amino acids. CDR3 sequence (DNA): TGTGCCAGCAGCTTGGGAGGGTTGGCTACAGATACGCAGTATTTT. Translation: CASSLGGLATDTQYF.

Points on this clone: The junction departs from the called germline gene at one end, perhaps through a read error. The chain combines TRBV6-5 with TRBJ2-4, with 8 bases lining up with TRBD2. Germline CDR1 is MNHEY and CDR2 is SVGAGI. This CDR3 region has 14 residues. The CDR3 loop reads CASRQSGGGNSQYF. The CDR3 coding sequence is TGTGCCAGCAGGCAGTCCGGGGGGGGGAACAGTCAGTACTTC.

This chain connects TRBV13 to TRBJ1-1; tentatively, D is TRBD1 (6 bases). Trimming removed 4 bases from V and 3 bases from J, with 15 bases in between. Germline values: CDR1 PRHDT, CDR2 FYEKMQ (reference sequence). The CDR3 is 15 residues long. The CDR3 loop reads CASSSGQLLDTEAFF. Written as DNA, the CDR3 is TGTGCCAGCAGCTCCGGACAGCTTTTGGACACTGAAGCTTTCTTT.

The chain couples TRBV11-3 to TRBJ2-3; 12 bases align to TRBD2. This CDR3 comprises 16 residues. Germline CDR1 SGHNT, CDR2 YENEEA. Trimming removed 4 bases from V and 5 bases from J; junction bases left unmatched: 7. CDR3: CASSSLLAGGLDTQYF. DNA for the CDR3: TGTGCCAGCAGCTCCTTACTAGCGGGAGGTTTAGATACGCAGTATTTT.

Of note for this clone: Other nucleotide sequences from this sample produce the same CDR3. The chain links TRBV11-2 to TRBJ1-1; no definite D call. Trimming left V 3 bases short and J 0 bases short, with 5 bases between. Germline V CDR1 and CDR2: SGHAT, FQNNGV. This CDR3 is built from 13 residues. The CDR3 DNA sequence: TGTGCCAGCAGCTTGGCGGTGAACACTGAAGCTTTCTTT. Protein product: CASSLAVNTEAFF.

As DNA, the CDR3 is TGCGCCAGCAGTGATAACAGCTACAATGAGCAGTTCTTC. Its translation is CASSDNSYNEQFF. This chain links TRBV10-1 with TRBJ2-1; D not resolved. V was shortened by 3 bases and J by 3 bases, with 6 bases between the two germline ends. The CDR3 is made up of 13 amino acids. The germline gives CDR1 WNHNN, CDR2 SYGVQD (reference sequence).

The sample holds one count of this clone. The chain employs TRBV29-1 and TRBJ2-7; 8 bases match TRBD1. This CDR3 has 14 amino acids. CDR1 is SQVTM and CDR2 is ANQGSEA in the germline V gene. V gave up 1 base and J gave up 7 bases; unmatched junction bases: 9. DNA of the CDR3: TGCAGCGTTGAAGGGTCCCGGACAGGGTTTGAGCAGTACTTC. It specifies CSVEGSRTGFEQYF.

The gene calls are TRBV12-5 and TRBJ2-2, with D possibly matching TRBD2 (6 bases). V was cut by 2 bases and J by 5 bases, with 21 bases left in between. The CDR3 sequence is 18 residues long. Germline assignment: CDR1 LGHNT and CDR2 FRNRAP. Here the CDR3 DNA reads TGTGCTAGTGGTTTGCCGTTTCGCCGGGACTTCCGGACCGGGGAGCTGTTTTTT. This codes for CASGLPFRRDFRTGELFF.

This CDR3 reads CASSPGPGPRDTQYF. CDR3 DNA: TGTGCCAGCAGCCCCGGGCCAGGGCCCCGAGATACGCAGTATTTT. This sequence joins TRBV5-4 and TRBJ2-3, with D maybe TRBD1 (5 bases). The CDR3 consists of 15 residues. Germline V gives CDR1 SGHNT, CDR2 YYREEE (reference sequence). Trimming shortened V by 4 bases and J by 5 bases, and 17 bases separated the two germline ends.

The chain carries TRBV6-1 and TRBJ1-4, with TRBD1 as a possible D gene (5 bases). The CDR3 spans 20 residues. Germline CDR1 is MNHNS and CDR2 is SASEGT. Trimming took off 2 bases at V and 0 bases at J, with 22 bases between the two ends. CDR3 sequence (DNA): TGTGCCAGCAGTGAAAAGGAGACAGCACCCGGAGTATCAACTAATGAAAAACTGTTTTTT. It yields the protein CASSEKETAPGVSTNEKLFF.

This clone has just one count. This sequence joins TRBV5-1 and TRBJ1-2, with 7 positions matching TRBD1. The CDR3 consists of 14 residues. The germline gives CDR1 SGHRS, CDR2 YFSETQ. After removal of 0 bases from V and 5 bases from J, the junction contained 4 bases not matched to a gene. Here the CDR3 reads CASSLVGGWYGYTF. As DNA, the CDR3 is TGCGCCAGCAGCTTGGTAGGGGGCTGGTATGGCTACACCTTC. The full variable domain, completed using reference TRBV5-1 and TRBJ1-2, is KAGVTQTPRYLIKTRGQQVTLSCSPISGHRSVSWYQQTPGQGLQFLFEYFSETQRNKGNFPGRFSGRQFSNSRSEMNVSTLELGDSALYLCASSLVGGWYGYTFGSGTRLTVV.

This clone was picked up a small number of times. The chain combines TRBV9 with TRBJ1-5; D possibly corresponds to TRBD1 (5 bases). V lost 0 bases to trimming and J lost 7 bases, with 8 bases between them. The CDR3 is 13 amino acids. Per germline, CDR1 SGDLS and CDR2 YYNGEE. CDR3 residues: CASSVAGGQPQHF. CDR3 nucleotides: TGTGCCAGCAGCGTAGCTGGGGGGCAGCCCCAGCATTTT.

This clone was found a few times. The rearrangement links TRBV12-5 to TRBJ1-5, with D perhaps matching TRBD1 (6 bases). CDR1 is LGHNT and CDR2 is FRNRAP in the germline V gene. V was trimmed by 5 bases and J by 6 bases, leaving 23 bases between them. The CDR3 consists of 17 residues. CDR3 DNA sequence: TGTGCTAGTGGTCTCTCTGGCTCGTCTAGGGGGATTCAGCCCCAGCATTTT. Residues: CASGLSGSSRGIQPQHF. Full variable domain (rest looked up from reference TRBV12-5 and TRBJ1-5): DARVTQTPRHKVTEMGQEVTMRCQPILGHNTVFWYRQTMMQGLELLAYFRNRAPLDDSGMPKDRFSAEMPDATLATLKIQPSEPRDSAVYFCASGLSGSSRGIQPQHFGDGTRLSIL.